Included here is one T cell receptor beta chain sequence, with context. Alongside a J-beta primer mix, a sample-barcoded 5' primer served in a second PCR lasting roughly 6 to 11 cycles. TCRdb re-called the 5' RACE reads through MiXCR, storing one row per CDR3 protein. Of about 540,000 distinct CDR3 sequences in the sample, more than 20% were seen once. This entry comes from a study of blood T cells in healthy people across ages. V shed 6 bases, J shed 2 bases, and the junction held 13 bases outside the gene matches. Per germline, CDR1 DFQATT and CDR2 SNEGSKA (reference sequence). The CDR3 consists of 16 residues. The sample was also reused in another study, on T cells of mothers and their children. According to that study: No persistent microchimeric T cell clones were detected.

The chain joins TRBV20-1 to TRBJ2-5; 9 bases align to TRBD2. This sequence was found in a boy aged 5 to 17 in good health. Sequencing was done on a sample of blood. This CDR3 reads CSAPSGVRSTQETQYF. The CDR3 DNA reads TGCAGTGCACCTAGCGGGGTACGGAGTACACAAGAGACCCAGTACTTC.